Listed below are T cell receptor beta chains from one sample, sequenced in a study of cytomegalovirus exposure and HLA in healthy donors. Profiled with immunoSEQ multiplex PCR; TCRdb holds only in-frame clones, not every one. The sample carries around 180,000 clones, about four fifths recorded once. Sequences were obtained from PBMCs. These receptor sequences come from a man aged 18-30 years in good health and CMV-seronegative. CDR3s include the opening cysteine and the closing phenylalanine or tryptophan. Each record gives: J gene, clone size, D gene, V gene, CDR3 protein, CDR3 DNA. A D gene is named only where the DNA matches it firmly. Only some rows state a clone size, as once, few, many or a class for expanded clones.

j_call: TRBJ2-5; clone_size: NA; d_call: TRBD2; v_call: TRBV4-1; cdr3_aa: CASSQERLAGGTSQETQYF; cdr3_nt: TGCGCCAGCAGCCAAGAAAGACTAGCGGGGGGTACATCCCAAGAGACCCAGTACTTC
j_call: TRBJ1-2; clone_size: NA; d_call: NA; v_call: TRBV7-2; cdr3_aa: CASSLRRQVNYGYTF; cdr3_nt: TGTGCCAGCAGCTTGAGGAGGCAGGTGAACTATGGCTACACCTTC
j_call: TRBJ2-1; clone_size: once; d_call: NA; v_call: TRBV27; cdr3_aa: CASTRGPNEQFF; cdr3_nt: TGTGCCAGCACACGTGGCCCGAATGAGCAGTTCTTC
j_call: TRBJ1-5; clone_size: once; d_call: NA; v_call: TRBV18; cdr3_aa: CASSAGLRSNQPQHF; cdr3_nt: TGTGCCAGCTCAGCGGGACTCCGTAGCAATCAGCCCCAGCATTTT
j_call: TRBJ2-1; clone_size: NA; d_call: NA; v_call: TRBV7-3; cdr3_aa: CASSLLGLSNEQFF; cdr3_nt: TGTGCCAGCAGCTTACTAGGACTGTCAAATGAGCAGTTCTTC
j_call: TRBJ1-1; clone_size: few; d_call: TRBD1; v_call: TRBV10-3; cdr3_aa: CAITGTGLNTEAFF; cdr3_nt: TGTGCCATAACCGGGACAGGGTTGAACACTGAAGCTTTCTTT
j_call: TRBJ1-6; clone_size: NA; d_call: TRBD1; v_call: TRBV5-1; cdr3_aa: CASSSGTGGYNSPLHF; cdr3_nt: TGCGCCAGCAGCTCCGGGACAGGGGGCTATAATTCACCCCTCCACTTT
j_call: TRBJ2-1; clone_size: NA; d_call: TRBD2; v_call: TRBV7-2; cdr3_aa: CASSQTGPAGGEQFF; cdr3_nt: TGTGCCAGCAGCCAAACCGGGCCAGCGGGGGGAGAGCAGTTCTTC
j_call: TRBJ2-7; clone_size: once; d_call: TRBD1; v_call: TRBV19; cdr3_aa: CASSIGHRGYEQYF; cdr3_nt: TGTGCCAGTAGTATCGGACACAGGGGGTACGAGCAGTACTTC
j_call: TRBJ2-1; clone_size: once; d_call: NA; v_call: TRBV6-5; cdr3_aa: CASRPGLFGEQFF; cdr3_nt: TGTGCCAGCAGACCTGGACTATTCGGTGAGCAGTTCTTC
j_call: TRBJ2-3; clone_size: NA; d_call: NA; v_call: TRBV4-2; cdr3_aa: CASSQYLRTDTDTQYF; cdr3_nt: TGTGCCAGCAGCCAATACCTCCGGACTGACACAGATACGCAGTATTTT
j_call: TRBJ1-2; clone_size: NA; d_call: NA; v_call: TRBV10-3; cdr3_aa: CAISGGGVYGYTF; cdr3_nt: TGTGCCATCAGTGGAGGGGGAGTGTATGGCTACACCTTC
j_call: TRBJ1-5; clone_size: NA; d_call: NA; v_call: TRBV27; cdr3_aa: CASSLEGRPNQPQHF; cdr3_nt: TGTGCCAGCAGTTTAGAGGGCAGGCCAAATCAGCCCCAGCATTTT
j_call: TRBJ2-7; clone_size: NA; d_call: NA; v_call: TRBV13; cdr3_aa: CASSLGAGHGYEQYF; cdr3_nt: TGTGCCAGCAGCCTCGGAGCGGGACATGGTTACGAGCAGTACTTC
j_call: TRBJ2-2; clone_size: NA; d_call: NA; v_call: TRBV6-5; cdr3_aa: CASSRWQAGGELFF; cdr3_nt: TGTGCCAGCAGTAGGTGGCAGGCGGGCGGGGAGCTGTTTTTT
j_call: TRBJ2-7; clone_size: few; d_call: TRBD2; v_call: TRBV5-4; cdr3_aa: CASSQKLAEAYEQYF; cdr3_nt: TGTGCCAGCAGCCAGAAACTAGCGGAGGCCTACGAGCAGTACTTC
j_call: TRBJ2-4; clone_size: once; d_call: NA; v_call: TRBV19; cdr3_aa: CASSPDYSDIQYF; cdr3_nt: TGTGCCAGTAGTCCCGACTACTCGGACATTCAGTACTTC
j_call: TRBJ2-3; clone_size: NA; d_call: NA; v_call: TRBV11-2; cdr3_aa: CASSLLSTDTQYF; cdr3_nt: TGTGCCAGCAGCCTACTTAGCACAGATACGCAGTATTTT
j_call: TRBJ2-7; clone_size: NA; d_call: NA; v_call: TRBV7-2; cdr3_aa: CASSPPVRSEQYF; cdr3_nt: TGTGCCAGCAGCCCCCCGGTAAGGAGCGAGCAGTACTTC
j_call: TRBJ2-7; clone_size: NA; d_call: NA; v_call: TRBV7-9; cdr3_aa: CASSLGGWTSNSYEQYF; cdr3_nt: TGTGCCAGCAGCTTAGGGGGTTGGACATCCAACTCCTACGAGCAGTACTTC
j_call: TRBJ2-7; clone_size: NA; d_call: NA; v_call: TRBV20-1; cdr3_aa: CSARRDYEQYF; cdr3_nt: TGCAGTGCAAGGCGGGATTACGAGCAGTACTTC
j_call: TRBJ1-3; clone_size: NA; d_call: TRBD1; v_call: TRBV5-1; cdr3_aa: CASSLDRGGGNTIYF; cdr3_nt: TGCGCCAGCAGCTTGGACAGGGGCGGTGGAAACACCATATATTTT
j_call: TRBJ2-1; clone_size: NA; d_call: NA; v_call: TRBV19; cdr3_aa: CASRSGGPYNEQFF; cdr3_nt: TGTGCCAGTAGGTCGGGGGGCCCCTACAATGAGCAGTTCTTC
j_call: TRBJ1-5; clone_size: NA; d_call: NA; v_call: TRBV10-3; cdr3_aa: CAISEGHIYQPQHF; cdr3_nt: TGTGCCATCAGTGAGGGGCACATCTATCAGCCCCAGCATTTT
j_call: TRBJ2-7; clone_size: NA; d_call: TRBD2; v_call: TRBV15; cdr3_aa: CATSTFGSGAGVSDEQYF; cdr3_nt: TGTGCCACCAGCACGTTTGGCTCTGGAGCGGGAGTGTCTGACGAGCAGTACTTC
j_call: TRBJ1-1; clone_size: few; d_call: NA; v_call: TRBV27; cdr3_aa: CASSSIQGPNTEAFF; cdr3_nt: TGTGCCAGCAGCTCTATACAGGGACCGAACACTGAAGCTTTCTTT
j_call: TRBJ2-5; clone_size: NA; d_call: TRBD2; v_call: TRBV7-2; cdr3_aa: CASSLTAGEIETQYF; cdr3_nt: TGTGCCAGCAGCTTAACAGCGGGGGAGATAGAGACCCAGTACTTC
j_call: TRBJ1-5; clone_size: NA; d_call: NA; v_call: TRBV10-3; cdr3_aa: CAISEGRGRNQPQHF; cdr3_nt: TGTGCCATCAGTGAAGGCAGGGGTCGCAATCAGCCCCAGCATTTT
j_call: TRBJ2-2; clone_size: few; d_call: TRBD1; v_call: TRBV5-8; cdr3_aa: CASSLRQGPGELFF; cdr3_nt: TGTGCCAGCAGCCTCCGACAGGGCCCCGGGGAGCTGTTTTTT
j_call: TRBJ2-7; clone_size: NA; d_call: TRBD2; v_call: TRBV25-1; cdr3_aa: CASLGLAGREQYF; cdr3_nt: TGTGCCAGCCTGGGACTAGCGGGACGCGAGCAGTACTTC
j_call: TRBJ2-1; clone_size: few; d_call: NA; v_call: TRBV5-1; cdr3_aa: CASSQEVRGEQFF; cdr3_nt: TGCGCCAGCAGCCAAGAGGTCAGGGGTGAGCAGTTCTTC
j_call: TRBJ2-1; clone_size: NA; d_call: TRBD2; v_call: TRBV5-5; cdr3_aa: CASSLDFGEGNEQFF; cdr3_nt: TGTGCCAGCAGCTTGGATTTCGGGGAGGGGAATGAGCAGTTCTTC
j_call: TRBJ2-7; clone_size: NA; d_call: NA; v_call: TRBV7-2; cdr3_aa: CASSTGGDSYEQYF; cdr3_nt: TGTGCCAGCAGTACTGGCGGGGACTCCTACGAGCAGTACTTC
j_call: TRBJ2-1; clone_size: NA; d_call: NA; v_call: TRBV20-1; cdr3_aa: CSARDSPLQFF; cdr3_nt: TGCAGTGCTAGAGATAGTCCGCTCCAGTTCTTC
j_call: TRBJ2-7; clone_size: few; d_call: NA; v_call: TRBV5-4; cdr3_aa: CASSLNQFSYEQYF; cdr3_nt: TGTGCCAGCAGCTTGAATCAGTTCTCCTACGAGCAGTACTTC
j_call: TRBJ1-5; clone_size: NA; d_call: NA; v_call: TRBV9; cdr3_aa: CASSVEDGANQPQHF; cdr3_nt: TGTGCCAGCAGCGTAGAGGATGGGGCGAATCAGCCCCAGCATTTT
j_call: TRBJ2-3; clone_size: NA; d_call: NA; v_call: TRBV19; cdr3_aa: CASSPPVGVGTDTQYF; cdr3_nt: TGTGCCAGTAGTCCCCCCGTAGGGGTAGGGACAGATACGCAGTATTTT
j_call: TRBJ1-4; clone_size: NA; d_call: NA; v_call: TRBV4-2; cdr3_aa: CASSQDRKTTNEKLFF; cdr3_nt: TGTGCCAGCAGCCAAGACAGAAAGACAACTAATGAAAAACTGTTTTTT
j_call: TRBJ1-4; clone_size: NA; d_call: NA; v_call: TRBV5-1; cdr3_aa: CASSLVGSKEKLFF; cdr3_nt: TGCGCCAGCAGCTTGGTGGGCAGCAAAGAAAAACTGTTTTTT
j_call: TRBJ1-1; clone_size: NA; d_call: NA; v_call: TRBV25-1; cdr3_aa: CASSERGGTEAFF; cdr3_nt: TGTGCCAGCAGTGAACGAGGCGGCACTGAAGCTTTCTTT
j_call: TRBJ2-1; clone_size: NA; d_call: TRBD2; v_call: TRBV5-6; cdr3_aa: CASSFEGTSGYNEQFF; cdr3_nt: TGTGCCAGCAGCTTTGAAGGGACTAGCGGATACAATGAGCAGTTCTTC
j_call: TRBJ1-4; clone_size: once; d_call: NA; v_call: TRBV6-1; cdr3_aa: CASSVVATNEKLFF; cdr3_nt: TGTGCCAGCAGTGTAGTGGCAACTAATGAAAAACTGTTTTTT
j_call: TRBJ1-4; clone_size: NA; d_call: TRBD1; v_call: TRBV9; cdr3_aa: CASSRGTGDEKLFF; cdr3_nt: TGTGCCAGCAGCCGCGGAACAGGGGATGAAAAACTGTTTTTT
j_call: TRBJ2-4; clone_size: NA; d_call: TRBD1; v_call: TRBV6-5; cdr3_aa: CASSYSYRGRGNIQYF; cdr3_nt: TGTGCCAGCAGTTACTCCTACAGGGGGCGTGGAAACATTCAGTACTTC
j_call: TRBJ1-5; clone_size: NA; d_call: TRBD1; v_call: TRBV19; cdr3_aa: CASSIVWGTVSDQPQHF; cdr3_nt: TGTGCCAGTAGTATAGTATGGGGGACAGTCAGTGATCAGCCCCAGCATTTT
j_call: TRBJ1-5; clone_size: NA; d_call: TRBD1; v_call: TRBV29-1; cdr3_aa: CSVGTVGQPQHF; cdr3_nt: TGCAGCGTGGGGACAGTCGGCCAGCCCCAGCATTTT
j_call: TRBJ1-5; clone_size: NA; d_call: NA; v_call: TRBV4-1; cdr3_aa: CASSQVLNQPQHF; cdr3_nt: TGCGCCAGCAGCCAAGTTCTCAATCAGCCCCAGCATTTT
j_call: TRBJ2-3; clone_size: NA; d_call: TRBD2; v_call: TRBV10-3; cdr3_aa: CAHSGLAGGPEDTQYF; cdr3_nt: TGTGCCCATTCCGGGCTAGCGGGGGGGCCGGAAGATACGCAGTATTTT
j_call: TRBJ1-5; clone_size: NA; d_call: TRBD1; v_call: TRBV19; cdr3_aa: CASSRQGIQNQPQHF; cdr3_nt: TGTGCCAGTAGTAGACAGGGGATCCAAAATCAGCCCCAGCATTTT
j_call: TRBJ2-7; clone_size: NA; d_call: TRBD1; v_call: TRBV4-2; cdr3_aa: CASSQVGKTGGVGYEQYF; cdr3_nt: TGTGCCAGCAGCCAAGTCGGGAAAACAGGGGGCGTCGGATACGAGCAGTACTTC
j_call: TRBJ2-6; clone_size: NA; d_call: NA; v_call: TRBV4-3; cdr3_aa: CASSKGHHDSGANVLTF; cdr3_nt: TGCGCCAGCAGCAAGGGACACCATGACTCTGGGGCCAACGTCCTGACTTTC
j_call: TRBJ1-5; clone_size: NA; d_call: NA; v_call: TRBV2; cdr3_aa: CASRPNAGNQPQHF; cdr3_nt: TGTGCCAGCAGACCTAATGCGGGCAATCAGCCCCAGCATTTT
j_call: TRBJ1-5; clone_size: few; d_call: TRBD1; v_call: TRBV19; cdr3_aa: CASSARQGNSNQPQHF; cdr3_nt: TGTGCCAGTAGTGCTCGACAGGGGAATAGCAATCAGCCCCAGCATTTT